This is a list of T cell receptor beta chains from one sample in a study of blood T cell repertoires in COVID-19. Produced via immunoSEQ multiplex PCR; TCRdb's table is partial and in-frame only. In the table there are about 140,000 clones, about 87% of which are singletons. Material for sequencing was peripheral blood. These receptors came from a human donor with COVID-19, enrolled during active disease. The donor label of this sample is uncertain. CDR3s include the opening cysteine and the closing phenylalanine or tryptophan. Fields, in order: J gene, D gene, clone size, V gene, CDR3 DNA, CDR3 protein. D genes are given only for firm matches. The size field is filled for only some rows; it gives once, few, many or a size class.

>TRBJ1-2|TRBD1|NA|TRBV6-1
TGTGCCAGCAGTGAAGGGGTGACAGGGACCTATGGCTACACCTTC
CASSEGVTGTYGYTF
>TRBJ1-6|NA|NA|TRBV2
TGTGCCAGCATAACGTCCGGGGACTATAATTCACCCCTCCACTTT
CASITSGDYNSPLHF
>TRBJ2-1|NA|NA|TRBV15
TGTGCCACCAGCAGAGATTACGACAGGTCCTTGGGTGGGAATGAGCAGTTCTTC
CATSRDYDRSLGGNEQFF
>TRBJ2-2|NA|once|TRBV5-1
TGCGCCAGCAGCCCCCGGGGAGCGAACACCGGGGAGCTGTTTTTT
CASSPRGANTGELFF
>TRBJ2-3|NA|NA|TRBV7-2
TGTGCCAGCAGCTTAACTTTTTCAGGGACGGGAGCCCACACAGATACGCAGTATTTT
CASSLTFSGTGAHTDTQYF
>TRBJ1-5|TRBD1|NA|TRBV6-1
TGTGCCAGCAGTGAACACAGGGGTCAGCCCCAGCATTTT
CASSEHRGQPQHF
>TRBJ2-2|NA|NA|TRBV3-1/TRBV3-2
TGTGCCAGCAGCCAGATGCGGTCCGGGGAGCTGTTTTTT
CASSQMRSGELFF
>TRBJ2-7|TRBD1|NA|TRBV11-2
TGTGCCAGCAGCTGGGGACAGGCGGCCTACGAGCAGTACTTC
CASSWGQAAYEQYF
>TRBJ2-1|NA|NA|TRBV5-5
TGTGCCAGCAGCGCCCAGCCAACAGGGCAATCGTACAATGAGCAGTTCTTC
CASSAQPTGQSYNEQFF
>TRBJ2-2|NA|once|TRBV29-1
TGCAGCGCCAGGGACACCGGGGAGCTGTTTTTT
CSARDTGELFF
>TRBJ2-7|NA|NA|TRBV7-9
TGTGCCAGCAGCTCCTTCAGGGGGGTGGACGAGCAGTACTTC
CASSSFRGVDEQYF
>TRBJ1-4|TRBD1|once|TRBV10-2
TGCGCCAGCAGTCAATTGACAGGGCCTAATGAAAAACTGTTTTTT
CASSQLTGPNEKLFF
>TRBJ1-1|NA|NA|TRBV4-2
TGTGCCAGCAGCCAAGATAGTGGAGGGTCGGCTTTCTTT
CASSQDSGGSAFF
>TRBJ2-5|TRBD2|NA|TRBV24-1
TGTGCCACCAGTGATTCACCGGGACTAGGCCAAGAGACCCAGTACTTC
CATSDSPGLGQETQYF
>TRBJ1-6|NA|NA|TRBV11-3
TGTGCCAGCAGCTTTGACTTCAGGGATTATCCCCTCCACTTT
CASSFDFRDYPLHF
>TRBJ2-2|NA|NA|TRBV5-1
TGCGCCAGCAGAGCCGAGGACAGCGCGAACACCGGGGAGCTGTTTTTT
CASRAEDSANTGELFF
>TRBJ1-3|TRBD1|NA|TRBV29-1
TGCAGCGTTGAGACAGGGAGCACCGGAAACACCATATATTTT
CSVETGSTGNTIYF
>TRBJ2-6|NA|NA|TRBV20-1
TGCAGTGCTAGAGACTCCAACGTCCTGACTTTC
CSARDSNVLTF
>TRBJ2-7|TRBD2|NA|TRBV7-2
TGTGCCAGCAGCGTCGGGGTAGCGGGAACCTACGAGCAGTACTTC
CASSVGVAGTYEQYF
>TRBJ2-1|NA|NA|TRBV11-2
TGTGCCAGCAGCTTAGAGGCCAACCCGGGGAATGAGCAGTTCTTC
CASSLEANPGNEQFF
>TRBJ1-3|NA|NA|TRBV19
TGTGCCAGTAACCAACCCGCAGGGCCGAACACCATATATTTT
CASNQPAGPNTIYF
>TRBJ2-7|NA|NA|TRBV27
TGTGCCAGCAGTCCCGGGGTGGGGGAGCAGTACTTC
CASSPGVGEQYF
>TRBJ2-7|NA|NA|TRBV7-3
TGTGCCAGCAGCTTATTCCCCACCGGCGAGCAGTACTTC
CASSLFPTGEQYF
>TRBJ2-7|NA|NA|TRBV27
TGTGCCAGCAGTTTATCGGTAGGGGTCGAGCAGTACTTC
CASSLSVGVEQYF
>TRBJ2-3|NA|NA|TRBV5-6
TGTGCCAGCAGCTTGGTTGAGGCTGCTCATACGCAGTATTTT
CASSLVEAAHTQYF
>TRBJ1-5|TRBD1|NA|TRBV9
TGTGCCAGCAGCGTCGATTACAGGGGGAATCAGCCCCAGCATTTT
CASSVDYRGNQPQHF
>TRBJ2-1|TRBD2|once|TRBV12-3/TRBV12-4
TGTGCCAGCAGTGGGGGGGTAAACAATGAGCAGTTCTTC
CASSGGVNNEQFF
>TRBJ1-1|NA|NA|TRBV7-9
TGTGCCAGCAGCTTAGCTCAGGGATTGAACACTGAAGCTTTCTTT
CASSLAQGLNTEAFF
>TRBJ1-1|NA|NA|TRBV11-2
TGTGCCAGCAGCTCACAGAAGGAAGCTTTCTTT
CASSSQKEAFF
>TRBJ2-7|NA|NA|TRBV15
TGTGCCACCAGCAGAGATCGGGTGCAGGGGCGTGAGCAGTACTTC
CATSRDRVQGREQYF
>TRBJ2-3|NA|NA|TRBV30
TGTGCCTGGACCCCCTTAGGACAGCCCACAGATACGCAGTATTTT
CAWTPLGQPTDTQYF
>TRBJ1-6|TRBD1|NA|TRBV6-5
TGTGCCAGCAGATTAGACAGGGCTGCGGCACCCCTCCACTTT
CASRLDRAAAPLHF
>TRBJ2-7|NA|NA|TRBV18
TGTGCCAGCTCACCGCAAGACAGAAACTACGAGCAGTACTTC
CASSPQDRNYEQYF
>TRBJ1-1|NA|NA|TRBV10-3
TGTGCTACGCGGACAGCCGTGAACACTGAAGCTTTCTTT
CATRTAVNTEAFF
>TRBJ1-1|NA|NA|TRBV5-1
TGCGCCAGCAGCGGGCCGGAAGAAGGGAACACTGAAGCTTTCTTT
CASSGPEEGNTEAFF
>TRBJ1-2|NA|NA|TRBV6-6
TGTGCCAGCCGCGGGCCGGTCTATGGCTACACCTTC
CASRGPVYGYTF
>TRBJ2-5|TRBD1|NA|TRBV5-1
TGCGCCAGCAGCGAACAGGGGGCCTGGGAGACCCAGTACTTC
CASSEQGAWETQYF
>TRBJ1-6|NA|NA|TRBV9
TGTGCCAGCAGCGACGATGGACAAGATTCACCCCTCCACTTT
CASSDDGQDSPLHF
>TRBJ1-4|NA|NA|TRBV19
TGTGCCAGTAGGGAGGGAGGTTCAACTAATGAAAAACTGTTTTTT
CASREGGSTNEKLFF
>TRBJ2-2|NA|NA|TRBV19
TGTGCCACTAGGGCAGGCACCGGGGAGCTGTTTTTT
CATRAGTGELFF
>TRBJ2-1|TRBD2|NA|TRBV7-8
TGTGCCAGCAGACCTACTCGCGGGGGGTACAATGAGCAGTTCTTC
CASRPTRGGYNEQFF
>TRBJ2-3|TRBD1|NA|TRBV11-1
TGTGCCAGCAGCTTGGGACAGGGCACAGATACGCAGTATTTT
CASSLGQGTDTQYF
>TRBJ2-1|TRBD2|NA|TRBV5-6
TGTGCCAGCAGCCAACTCGGGGCTAGCGGGGGGGCTTACAATGAGCAGTTCTTC
CASSQLGASGGAYNEQFF
>TRBJ2-3|NA|NA|TRBV7-3
TGTGCCAGCAGCCCCACAGGAACAGATACGCAGTATTTT
CASSPTGTDTQYF
>TRBJ2-7|TRBD1|NA|TRBV12-3/TRBV12-4
TGTGCCAGCAGTTCAACAGGGGTCGGGGAGCAGTACTTC
CASSSTGVGEQYF
>TRBJ1-1|NA|few|TRBV11-2
TGTGCCAGCAGCCATCCAACAGGGTCCGACACTGAAGCTTTCTTT
CASSHPTGSDTEAFF
>TRBJ2-3|NA|NA|TRBV7-9
TGTGCCAGCAGTAGGGACTTCACAGATACGCAGTATTTT
CASSRDFTDTQYF
>TRBJ1-3|NA|few|TRBV7-9
TGTGCCAGCAGCTTGGGACACAGAACTGGAAACACCATATATTTT
CASSLGHRTGNTIYF